Presented here are 30 T cell receptor beta chains from one specimen sequenced in a study of cytomegalovirus exposure and HLA in healthy donors. Primers included in the PCR were 60 Vbeta and 13 Jbeta primers. Some clones are missing from TCRdb's copy, which holds only in-frame ones; the method was immunoSEQ multiplex PCR. The data contain roughly 120,000 clones, roughly four fifths of them singletons. The sequencing input was PBMCs. The receptor source for this set is a male donor in good health and CMV-seropositive.

The V call is TRBV19, the J call TRBJ2-1, with TRBD1 as a possible D gene (7 bases). V was shortened by 6 bases and J by 15 bases, with 21 bases between the two germline ends. CDR3 size: 13 residues. CDR1 is LNHDA and CDR2 is SQIVND in the germline V gene (reference sequence). CDR3 protein: CASSPFLGQGGFF. DNA of the CDR3: TGTGCCAGTAGCCCTTTTTTGGGGCAGGGGGGGTTCTTC.

CDR3 nucleotides: TGTGCCTCAGGACAGGGGTTCGTCGAGACCCAGTACTTC. Translation: CASGQGFVETQYF. The chain couples TRBV30 to TRBJ2-5; 9 nucleotides line up with TRBD1. This CDR3 comprises 13 residues. Germline CDR1 GTSNPN, CDR2 SVGIG (reference sequence). The junction had 8 bases not matched to a gene; V was cut back by 7 bases and J by 5 bases.

The CDR3: CASSAGTGSGNTIYF. CDR3 bases: TGTGCCAGCAGCGCCGGGACAGGGTCTGGAAACACCATATATTTT. The gene calls are TRBV5-6 and TRBJ1-3; TRBD1 aligns across 9 bases. Germline lookup yields CDR1 SGHDT and CDR2 YYEEEE. CDR3 length equals 15 residues. After removal of 4 bases from V and 1 base from J, the junction contained 3 bases not matched to a gene.

The chain uses TRBV5-1 and TRBJ1-3, with 9 bases fitting TRBD1. The germline V gene has CDR1 SGHRS and CDR2 YFSETQ. The CDR3 contains 17 residues. V lost 4 bases, J lost 2 bases, and 10 bases stayed unmatched. In DNA form, the CDR3 reads TGCGCCAGCAGCCCGCGGACAGGGGCCAGCACTGGAAACACCATATATTTT. Translation: CASSPRTGASTGNTIYF.

In this sample, this clone turned up once. This chain connects TRBV27 to TRBJ2-1; 8 bases line up with TRBD1. Germline V gene lookup returns CDR1 MNHEY and CDR2 SMNVEV (reference sequence). The CDR3 runs to 13 residues. The junction had 5 bases not matched to a gene; V was cut back by 6 bases and J by 7 bases. DNA of the CDR3: TGTGCCAGCAGGGACAGGGACCGGAATGAGCAGTTCTTC. This sequence encodes CASRDRDRNEQFF.

V is TRBV19 and J is TRBJ1-4; weak D call: TRBD1 (6 bases). V was pared by 2 bases and J by 5 bases, with 12 bases between. The length of the CDR3 is 15 residues. Germline loops: CDR1 LNHDA, CDR2 SQIVND (reference sequence). CDR3 loop: CASSIKQGGNEKLFF. The CDR3 coding sequence is TGTGCCAGTAGTATAAAACAGGGCGGAAATGAAAAACTGTTTTTT. The variable domain in full, with the rest retrieved from reference TRBV19 and TRBJ1-4, is DGGITQSPKYLFRKEGQNVTLSCEQNLNHDAMYWYRQDPGQGLRLIYYSQIVNDFQKGDIAEGYSVSREKKESFPLTVTSAQKNPTAFYLCASSIKQGGNEKLFFGSGTQLSVL.

This clone was observed a single time. The V and J genes are TRBV6-6 and TRBJ2-7, with 8 bases aligning to TRBD1. The CDR3 extends over 14 amino acids. After removal of 8 bases from V and 5 bases from J, the junction contained 11 bases not matched to a gene. Per the germline V gene, CDR1 is MNHNY and CDR2 is SVGAGI (reference sequence). CDR3 amino acids: CASLRSRGLNEQYF. CDR3 DNA sequence: TGTGCCAGCCTTAGGTCCAGGGGGCTTAACGAGCAGTACTTC.

The genes are TRBV6-5 and TRBJ2-1; TRBD2 matches at 12 bases. Germline V gives CDR1 MNHEY, CDR2 SVGAGI. Trimming cost V 6 bases and J 5 bases; bases outside gene matches: 2. The CDR3 totals 14 residues. CDR3 residues: CASSLAGGDNEQFF. DNA for the CDR3: TGTGCCAGCAGCCTAGCGGGAGGGGACAATGAGCAGTTCTTC.

The gene calls are TRBV28 and TRBJ1-2; D is perhaps TRBD1 (6 bases). The CDR3 has 15 amino acids. The V gene's germline CDR1 is MDHEN and CDR2 SYDVKM. V shed 1 base and J shed 1 base, with 10 bases lying between them. DNA of the CDR3: TGTGCCAGCAGTTTATCAGGGGTTAGTAACTATGGCTACACCTTC. Protein sequence: CASSLSGVSNYGYTF.

The V and J genes are TRBV29-1 and TRBJ2-1, with TRBD2 matching 8 bases. The CDR3 totals 15 residues. Germline loops: CDR1 SQVTM, CDR2 ANQGSEA. V trimming: 0 bases; J trimming: 8 bases; junction bases outside the gene matches: 9. The CDR3 loop reads CSVEDDSGMVDEQFF. The CDR3 nucleotides are TGCAGCGTTGAAGATGATAGCGGGATGGTCGATGAGCAGTTCTTC.

This sequence joins TRBV15 and TRBJ2-7; perhaps TRBD1 as D (7 bases). The CDR3 is 14 amino acids. V dropped 2 bases and J dropped 3 bases, with 11 bases sitting between them. Germline CDR1 and CDR2: LNHNV and YYDKDF (reference sequence). The CDR3 region has the DNA TGTGCCACCAGCAGACCCCAGGGGGGCTACGAGCAGTACTTC. Protein sequence: CATSRPQGGYEQYF.

CDR3 residues: CASSLDSGRGEQYF. CDR3 DNA sequence: TGTGCCAGCAGCTTAGACTCAGGGAGGGGTGAGCAGTACTTC. J is TRBJ2-7 and V is TRBV7-2, with 7 bases fitting TRBD2. Germline CDR1 SGHTA, CDR2 FQGNSA. V was clipped by 1 base and J by 7 bases; unmatched bases: 7. This CDR3 spans 14 amino acids.

V gene TRBV27 combines with J gene TRBJ2-5; D not resolved. The germline V gene encodes CDR1 MNHEY and CDR2 SMNVEV (reference sequence). The CDR3 sequence is 14 residues long. V lost 4 bases, J lost 6 bases, and 15 bases lay in between. The CDR3 DNA sequence: TGTGCCAGCAGTTCCCCGCCACCGCGGAAGACCCAGTACTTC. This gives the protein CASSSPPPRKTQYF.

V and J are TRBV5-6 and TRBJ1-1, with D unresolved. The V end lost 0 bases, the J end lost 5 bases, and 8 bases lay between the germline ends. The CDR3 length is 13 residues. The V gene's germline CDR1 is SGHDT and CDR2 YYEEEE. CDR3 loop: CASSLAGRTEAFF. The CDR3 DNA sequence: TGTGCCAGCAGCTTGGCCGGGAGAACTGAAGCTTTCTTT.

This clone has more than one count but fewer than ten. This chain links TRBV21-1 with TRBJ1-5; the tabulated D call, TRBD1, remains unverified against the DNA. TRBV21-1 is shown as a pseudogene. The CDR3 spans 18 residues. CDR3 in amino acids: CASSKGGSTGLGNQPQHF. CDR3 nucleotide sequence: TGTGCCAGCAGCAAAGGGGGGTCGACAGGGTTGGGGAATCAGCCCCAGCATTTT.

In DNA, the CDR3 is TGTGCCATCAGTGAGCTCGCGGGACTAGTGAGTGAGACCCAGTACTTC. This translates into CAISELAGLVSETQYF. The rearrangement links TRBV10-3 to TRBJ2-5; 8 nucleotides line up with TRBD2. V trimming: 2 bases; J trimming: 5 bases; junction bases outside the gene matches: 10. The CDR3 spans 16 residues. Per germline, CDR1 ENHRY and CDR2 SYGVKD.

The chain employs TRBV7-8 and TRBJ2-7; the D gene is possibly TRBD2 (6 bases). This CDR3 is 16 amino acids long. Per germline, CDR1 SGHVS and CDR2 FQNEAQ. The V end lost 5 bases, the J end lost 0 bases, and 17 bases lay between the germline ends. CDR3: CASSRRAWEDSYEQYF. As DNA, the CDR3 is TGTGCCAGCAGCCGCCGAGCTTGGGAGGACTCCTACGAGCAGTACTTC. Full variable domain (outside the CDR3, taken from reference TRBV7-8 and TRBJ2-7): GAGVSQSPRYKVAKRGQDVALRCDPISGHVSLFWYQQALGQGPEFLTYFQNEAQLDKSGLPSDRFFAERPEGSVSTLKIQRTQQEDSAVYLCASSRRAWEDSYEQYFGPGTRLTVT.

Details on this clone: The same CDR3 is also encoded by other DNA sequences in this sample. The chain links TRBV6-5 to TRBJ2-7, with TRBD1 matching 7 bases. V was pared by 5 bases and J by 4 bases, with 2 bases of the junction left unmatched. In germline, CDR1 is MNHEY, CDR2 SVGAGI. The CDR3 is 12 amino acids. Here the CDR3 DNA reads TGTGCCAGCAGTAGACAGGGATACGAGCAGTACTTC. It yields the protein CASSRQGYEQYF.

The J gene is TRBJ1-1, the V gene TRBV19; 7 bases agree with TRBD1. V was pared by 0 bases and J by 1 base, with 5 bases of the junction left unmatched. The CDR3 contains 16 residues. Germline CDR1 LNHDA, CDR2 SQIVND (reference sequence). The CDR3 loop reads CASSIDLTGTNTEAFF. The CDR3 coding sequence is TGTGCCAGTAGTATAGACTTGACAGGGACGAACACTGAAGCTTTCTTT.

This clone showed up just once. CDR3 nucleotides: TGTGCCACCAGCAGAGAGAAGACAGGGGGGACCTCTGGGTACGAGCAGTACTTC. It is translated as CATSREKTGGTSGYEQYF. The chain has TRBV15 and TRBJ2-7; 9 bases map to TRBD1. The junction had 13 bases not matched to a gene; V was cut back by 0 bases and J by 4 bases. The CDR3 totals 18 residues. The V gene's germline CDR1 is LNHNV and CDR2 YYDKDF (reference sequence).

The V and J genes are TRBV5-4 and TRBJ2-3, with D possibly being TRBD2 (5 bases). Between the trimmed V and J ends, which lost 0 bases and 2 bases, there was a span of 10 bases. Germline V gene data show CDR1 as SGHNT and CDR2 as YYREEE (reference sequence). The CDR3 is made up of 15 amino acids. CDR3 sequence (DNA): TGTGCCAGCAGCTTGGAACTAGGGAACACAGATACGCAGTATTTT. Translation: CASSLELGNTDTQYF.

This sequence joins TRBV4-3 and TRBJ2-7, with 7 bases identical to TRBD1. Germline V lookup: CDR1 LGHNA, CDR2 YSLEER. Unmatched junction bases numbered 10, after V lost 0 bases and J lost 2 bases. The CDR3 runs 17 residues. The CDR3 is CASSQDAIRGSPYEQYF. The DNA for the CDR3 is TGCGCCAGCAGCCAAGATGCAATCAGGGGGTCTCCCTACGAGCAGTACTTC.

V usage is TRBV2 and J usage is TRBJ1-1; a possible D gene is TRBD1 (5 bases). Trimming removed 6 bases at V and 4 bases at J, with 12 bases between. The CDR3 consists of 13 residues. Germline CDR1 and CDR2: SNHLY and FYNNEI. CDR3 bases: TGTGCCAGCAGGCCCCAAAGGGGCACTGAAGCTTTCTTT. Translated: CASRPQRGTEAFF.

The V and J genes are TRBV5-1 and TRBJ1-1; 7 bases line up with TRBD1. Germline CDR1 is SGHRS and CDR2 is YFSETQ. V lost 4 bases, J lost 0 bases, and 15 bases stayed unmatched. The CDR3 covers 18 residues. CDR3 coding DNA: TGCGCCAGCAGCCCGAAACAGGGGCACTGGGGGATGAACACTGAAGCTTTCTTT. Encoded protein: CASSPKQGHWGMNTEAFF. Variable domain in full (rest from reference TRBV5-1 and TRBJ1-1): KAGVTQTPRYLIKTRGQQVTLSCSPISGHRSVSWYQQTPGQGLQFLFEYFSETQRNKGNFPGRFSGRQFSNSRSEMNVSTLELGDSALYLCASSPKQGHWGMNTEAFFGQGTRLTVV.

CDR3 coding DNA: TGTGCCAGCAGTGACCGCCCCGGGACAGGGTCCTACGAGCAGTACTTC. Amino acid sequence: CASSDRPGTGSYEQYF. V is TRBV6-1 and J is TRBJ2-5, with 9 positions matching TRBD1. The end of the DNA is better explained by TRBJ2-7, so the J call may be wrong. Germline CDR1 and CDR2: MNHNS and SASEGT. The CDR3 spans 16 residues.

Here the CDR3 reads CASSLMAGGETQYF. For the CDR3, the DNA is TGTGCCAGCAGCTTAATGGCGGGAGGGGAGACCCAGTACTTC. The chain has TRBV7-3 and TRBJ2-5; 9 bases line up with TRBD2. After removal of 1 base from V and 5 bases from J, the junction contained 2 bases not matched to a gene. CDR3 length: 14 amino acids. Per the germline V gene, CDR1 is SGHTA and CDR2 is FQGTGA.

V usage is TRBV4-3 and J usage is TRBJ2-3, with 7 bases lining up with TRBD2. This CDR3 comprises 18 residues. The ends lost 3 bases at V and 5 bases at J; junction bases unmatched: 17. Germline assignment: CDR1 LGHNA and CDR2 YSLEER. CDR3 sequence (DNA): TGCGCCAGCAGCCATGCTACCGGGACTATGTTGGGGATAGATACGCAGTATTTT. Protein sequence: CASSHATGTMLGIDTQYF.

The rearrangement links TRBV27 to TRBJ2-7; 11 bases align to TRBD1. Germline CDR1 reads MNHEY; CDR2 reads SMNVEV (reference sequence). The CDR3 consists of 16 residues. Trimming at V came to 6 bases and at J to 3 bases, leaving 10 bases not matched to a gene. This CDR3 is CASRLGLDRGLYEQYF. As DNA, the CDR3 is TGTGCCAGCAGATTGGGCTTGGACAGGGGGCTCTACGAGCAGTACTTC.

The chain has TRBV7-2 and TRBJ2-1; the D gene is possibly TRBD2 (5 bases). The CDR3 runs 16 residues. Germline CDR1 reads SGHTA; CDR2 reads FQGNSA. With 1 base removed from V and 0 bases from J, the gap between germline ends came to 10 bases. Here the CDR3 reads CASSLVAHSSYNEQFF. As DNA, the CDR3 is TGTGCCAGCAGCTTAGTAGCGCATAGCTCCTACAATGAGCAGTTCTTC.

The V call is TRBV21-1, the J call TRBJ1-5; whether TRBD1, the table's D call, matches the DNA was not checked. TRBV21-1 is deemed a pseudogene. There are 13 residues in the CDR3. The CDR3 bases are TGTGCCAGCAGCAGAGCGGCAAGTCAGCCCCAGCATTTT. This gives the protein CASSRAASQPQHF.